This T cell receptor beta chain is drawn from a study of tumor-infiltrating lymphocytes in primary liver carcinoma. Study results and caveats: The study found only about 7-24% of top clones in all five tumor regions. The top-250-clone fraction was significantly higher in tumors than in blood (p = 0.039).

Co-extraction of both nucleic acids (RNA and DNA) used about 20-33 mg of unsorted bulk tissue. Treatment-naive at the time, the patients had chronic HBV infection. Without exception, tumor samples held over 90% viable tumor cells. The template, roughly 0.45 ug total RNA, yielded TCR beta cDNA made with a constant-region primer. It was through three nested multiplex PCR rounds of slightly modified ARM-PCR that TCR beta libraries arose. It was with TRBV1-TRBV30 forward primers and a C-beta reverse primer that the first two PCR rounds were run, at about 10 cycles each. Via MiXCR, TCRdb re-called the multiplex PCR reads, giving one row per CDR3 protein. Among tens of thousands of distinct CDR3 sequences listed, around 70% were seen once. A remark on this clonotype: Its antigen is not known.

This CDR3 is 17 amino acids long. The V gene's germline CDR1 is MGHRA and CDR2 YSYEKL. What was sequenced was liver tumor tissue from sampling region 1. The subset denotes: tumor region T1, superior pole. The chain links TRBV4-1 to TRBJ2-7, with TRBD2 matching 7 bases. This TCR was recovered from a man aged 40-50 years with primary liver carcinoma and hepatitis B virus infection. The CDR3 is CISSLYPSGGGSYEQYF. In DNA form, the CDR3 reads TGCATCAGCAGCCTTTACCCTAGCGGAGGCGGCTCCTACGAGCAGTACTTC.